This TCR beta chain came from a study of cytomegalovirus exposure and HLA in healthy donors. This clone came up a few times. What it recognizes is unknown. With 60 Vbeta and 13 Jbeta primers, the PCR was carried out. TCRdb's copy holds only in-frame clones and misses some; the assay was immunoSEQ multiplex PCR. The table records 75,000 to 100,000 clones, around 73% of them present only once. Whole-study findings and limits: Productive status was seen about 90% or about 30% of the time for most TCR beta V segments in an earlier analysis. Later, an analysis showed that TCR beta chains associated with HLA were more clonally expanded than others that were equally common. Sequencing had likely introduced a cluster of highly shared sequence variants as an artifact. Looking again later, the authors saw that most CMV-associated TCR beta chains seemed HLA-restricted.

Unmatched junction bases numbered 6, after V lost 6 bases and J lost 2 bases. The germline CDR1 and CDR2 sequences are MNHNS and SASEGT. This CDR3 contains 14 residues. V usage is TRBV6-1 and J usage is TRBJ2-5, with 7 bases identical to TRBD1. The TCR originated in a man between 35 and 55 years old in good health and CMV-seronegative. The sequenced sample was PBMCs. Here the CDR3 reads CASRHDRAQETQYF. In nucleotides, the CDR3 is TGTGCCAGCAGACACGACAGGGCACAAGAGACCCAGTACTTC.